This entry describes one T cell receptor beta chain. Its antigen is still unknown. Data came from immunoSEQ multiplex PCR; TCRdb stores just in-frame clones and leaves some out. Counted here are about 120,000 clones, approximately 85% occurring once; the ten biggest clones make up 2.4%. The time point here: peripheral blood 6 weeks after treatment start. V trimming: 3 bases; J trimming: 1 base; junction bases outside the gene matches: 6. Germline V lookup: CDR1 MNHEY, CDR2 SMNVEV (reference sequence). The CDR3 has 17 amino acids. This entry is derived from a study of PD-L1 blockade in urothelial cancer. Overall study: Patients commenced intravenous atezolizumab, 1,200 mg every 3 weeks, around 2014. Male patients with bladder-origin urothelial cancer numbered about nine tenths of the roughly 30.

Regarding the study as a whole: The study found that durable-benefit patients expanded tumor-associated blood clones more at 3 weeks.

J is TRBJ1-5 and V is TRBV27, with 10 bases aligning to TRBD1. This specimen was PBMCs, taken around atezolizumab (anti-PD-L1) treatment. This receptor was obtained from a man aged 45-65 years with urothelial cancer. CDR3 protein: CASSFWTGGGSNQPQHF. The CDR3 DNA is TGTGCCAGCAGTTTCTGGACAGGGGGGGGAAGCAATCAGCCCCAGCATTTT.